This paragraph covers one T cell receptor beta chain sequence. The target of this receptor is not known. No much larger clone exists at a distance of one base, and base qualities are not known. The protocol used for the library was the immunoSEQ multiplex PCR assay. The clones in this table, taken by TCRdb from immuneACCESS, are in-frame only. Not every clone is retained; where verified, under half of the shortfall comes from an unresolved V gene, and the cause of the rest is unknown. In this sample the table shows around 33,000 clones, about 88% of which occur a single time. The ten top clones hold 1.6% of the sample. The data were taken from a study of control samples from healthy donors and cancer patients (dated by TCRdb to the early 2020s). Reading from cysteine to phenylalanine, the CDR3 counts 16 amino acids. Only the CDR3 DNA is retained, 48 bases long and in frame from the first base. From the germline V gene, CDR1 is SGDLS and CDR2 is YYNGEE. The germline V and J ends show losses of 4 bases and 7 bases respectively, and no gene match explains 12 bases of the junction.

Recombination linked TRBV9 to TRBJ1-4; 8 nucleotides in the junction match TRBD1. The sequence derives from a woman in her thirties or forties with lung cancer. Sequencing was carried out using PBMCs. The DNA sequence reads TGTGCCAGCAGCTCGAGCTGGGGGGGACAGGCTGAAAAACTGTTTTTT. This is translated as CASSSSWGGQAEKLFF.